This T cell receptor (beta chain) was identified in a study of blood T cell repertoires in COVID-19. Repertoires were generated with immunoSEQ multiplex PCR, while TCRdb's copy carries only in-frame clones and drops some. The data hold more than 200,000 clones, with around four fifths observed a single time. The receptor was isolated from a woman aged 70 to 79 with active or convalescent COVID-19. The sequencing input was peripheral blood.

As DNA, the CDR3 is TGTGCCAGCAGTTACCGGATGGAGGAGACCCAGTACTTC. Residues: CASSYRMEETQYF. The rearrangement links TRBV6-5 to TRBJ2-5, with D unresolved. V lost 2 bases to trimming and J lost 5 bases, with 9 bases between them. CDR1 is MNHEY, CDR2 SVGAGI, per germline. CDR3 length: 13 amino acids.